This T cell receptor (beta chain) was observed in a study of Ad26.COV2.S vaccination and SARS-CoV-2 variants. Sequenced by immunoSEQ multiplex PCR; TCRdb stores in-frame clones only, minus some. The sample has 350,000 to 450,000 clones; 80% to 95% are singletons. Treatment here: some 20 received Ad26.COV2.S at low or high dose, single or two shots; several received placebo; per-sample allocation not given. Day 63 after the first injection of vaccine or placebo was the sampling time. Deletions cut 5 bases from V and 2 bases from J, with 9 bases between. CDR3 length: 13 residues. Per the germline V gene, CDR1 is SQVTM and CDR2 is ANQGSEA.

The sample consisted of peripheral blood, taken in a trial of Ad26.COV2.S vaccine versus placebo. The source of this sequence is a person between 18 and 65 years old who received the Ad26.COV2.S COVID-19 vaccine or a placebo. This chain joins TRBV29-1 and TRBJ2-2; D is ambiguous. The CDR3 bases are TGCAGCGTTTGGGCAGTTAACACCGGGGAGCTGTTTTTT. Translating it yields CSVWAVNTGELFF.